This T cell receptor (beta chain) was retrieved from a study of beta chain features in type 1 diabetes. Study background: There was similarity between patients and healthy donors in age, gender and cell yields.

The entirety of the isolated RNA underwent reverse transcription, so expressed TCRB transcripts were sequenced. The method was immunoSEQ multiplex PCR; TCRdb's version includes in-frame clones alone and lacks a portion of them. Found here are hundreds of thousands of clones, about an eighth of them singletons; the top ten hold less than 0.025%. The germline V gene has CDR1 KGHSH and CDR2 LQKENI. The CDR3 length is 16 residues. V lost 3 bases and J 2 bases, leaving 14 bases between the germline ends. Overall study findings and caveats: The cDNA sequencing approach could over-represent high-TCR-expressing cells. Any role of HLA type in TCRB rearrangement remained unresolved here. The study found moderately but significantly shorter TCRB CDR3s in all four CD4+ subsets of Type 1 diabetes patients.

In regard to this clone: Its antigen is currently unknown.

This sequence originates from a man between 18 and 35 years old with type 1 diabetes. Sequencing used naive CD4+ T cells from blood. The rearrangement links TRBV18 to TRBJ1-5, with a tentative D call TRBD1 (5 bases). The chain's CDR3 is CASSPAGRGGNQPQHF. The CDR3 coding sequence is TGTGCCAGCTCACCGGCAGGGAGAGGTGGCAATCAGCCCCAGCATTTT.